The sequence of this TCR beta chain was determined in a study of blood T cell repertoires in COVID-19. The CDR3 extends over 13 amino acids. V lost 8 bases to trimming and J lost 7 bases; unmatched junction nucleotides: 9. CDR1 and CDR2 from the germline V gene are SGHTA and FQGTGA. Sequencing was performed with immunoSEQ multiplex PCR; in TCRdb, only in-frame clones are kept and a portion is missing. The sample has under 250,000 clones; approximately 90% are singletons. The material sequenced was peripheral blood. The rearrangement joins TRBV7-3 to TRBJ2-7; TRBD2 agrees at 9 bases. The receptor comes from a man in his sixties with COVID-19, enrolled during active disease. The CDR3 spells CASSSSGAGEQYF. CDR3 in DNA: TGTGCCAGCTCGTCTAGCGGGGCTGGAGAGCAGTACTTC.